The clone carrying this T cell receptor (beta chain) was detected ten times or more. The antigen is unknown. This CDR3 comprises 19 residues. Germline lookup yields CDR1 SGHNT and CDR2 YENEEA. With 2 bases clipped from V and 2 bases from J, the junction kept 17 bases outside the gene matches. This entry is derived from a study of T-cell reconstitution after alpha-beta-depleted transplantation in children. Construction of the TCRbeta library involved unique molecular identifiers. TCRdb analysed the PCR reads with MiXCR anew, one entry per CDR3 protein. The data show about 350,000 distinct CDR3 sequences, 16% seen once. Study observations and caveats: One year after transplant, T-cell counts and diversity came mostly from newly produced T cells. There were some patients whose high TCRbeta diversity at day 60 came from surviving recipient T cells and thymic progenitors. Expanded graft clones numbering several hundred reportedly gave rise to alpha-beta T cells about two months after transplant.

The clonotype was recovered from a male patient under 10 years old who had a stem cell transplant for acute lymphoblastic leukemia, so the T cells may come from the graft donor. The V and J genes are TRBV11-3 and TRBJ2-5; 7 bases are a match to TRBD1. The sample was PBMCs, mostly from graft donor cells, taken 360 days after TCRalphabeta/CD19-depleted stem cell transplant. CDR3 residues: CASSLYPHRWGRGQETQYF. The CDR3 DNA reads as TGTGCCAGCAGCTTATACCCCCACCGTTGGGGCAGGGGGCAAGAGACCCAGTACTTC.